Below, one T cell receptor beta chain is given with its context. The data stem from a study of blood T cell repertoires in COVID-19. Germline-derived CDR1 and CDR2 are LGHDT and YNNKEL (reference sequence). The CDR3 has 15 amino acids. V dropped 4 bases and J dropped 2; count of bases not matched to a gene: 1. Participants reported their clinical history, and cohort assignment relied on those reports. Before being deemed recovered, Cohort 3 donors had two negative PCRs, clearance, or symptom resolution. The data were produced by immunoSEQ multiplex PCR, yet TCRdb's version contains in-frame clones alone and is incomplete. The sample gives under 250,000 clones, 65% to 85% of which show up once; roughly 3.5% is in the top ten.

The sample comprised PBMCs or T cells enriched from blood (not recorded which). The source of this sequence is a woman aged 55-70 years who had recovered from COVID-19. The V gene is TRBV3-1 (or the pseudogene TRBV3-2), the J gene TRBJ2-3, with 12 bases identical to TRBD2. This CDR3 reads CASSPSGGVTDTQYF. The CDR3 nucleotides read TGTGCCAGCAGCCCTAGCGGGGGGGTCACAGATACGCAGTATTTT.